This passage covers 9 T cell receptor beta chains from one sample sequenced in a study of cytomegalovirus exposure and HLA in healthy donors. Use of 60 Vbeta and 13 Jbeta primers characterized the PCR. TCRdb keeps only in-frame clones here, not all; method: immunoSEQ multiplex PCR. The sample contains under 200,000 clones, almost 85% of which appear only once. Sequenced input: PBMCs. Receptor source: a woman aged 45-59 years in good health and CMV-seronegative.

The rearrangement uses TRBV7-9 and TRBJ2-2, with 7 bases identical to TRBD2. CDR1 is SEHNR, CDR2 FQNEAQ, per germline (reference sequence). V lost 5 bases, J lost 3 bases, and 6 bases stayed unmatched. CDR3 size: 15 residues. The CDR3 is CASSGSGMYTGELFF. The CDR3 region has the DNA TGTGCCAGCAGCGGAAGCGGGATGTACACCGGGGAGCTGTTTTTT.

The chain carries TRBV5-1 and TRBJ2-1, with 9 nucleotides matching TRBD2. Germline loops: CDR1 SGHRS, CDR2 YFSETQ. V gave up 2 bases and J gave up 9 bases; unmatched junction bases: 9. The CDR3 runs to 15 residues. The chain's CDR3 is CASSLSSGRTGEQFF. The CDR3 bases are TGCGCCAGCAGCTTATCCAGCGGGAGGACGGGTGAGCAGTTCTTC.

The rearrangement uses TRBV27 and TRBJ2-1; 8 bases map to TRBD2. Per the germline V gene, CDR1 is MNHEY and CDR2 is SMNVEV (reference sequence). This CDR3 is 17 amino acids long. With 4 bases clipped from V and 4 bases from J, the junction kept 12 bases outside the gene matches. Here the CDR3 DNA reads TGTGCCAGCAGTTCCCCCCGGCAGCGGGAGAAATACAATGAGCAGTTCTTC. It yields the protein CASSSPRQREKYNEQFF.

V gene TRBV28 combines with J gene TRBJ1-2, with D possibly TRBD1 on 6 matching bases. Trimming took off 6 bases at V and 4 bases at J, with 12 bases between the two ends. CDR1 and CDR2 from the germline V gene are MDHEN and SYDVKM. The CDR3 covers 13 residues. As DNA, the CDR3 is TGTGCCAGCAGCCCCCCGGACAGCTATGGCTACACCTTC. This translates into CASSPPDSYGYTF.

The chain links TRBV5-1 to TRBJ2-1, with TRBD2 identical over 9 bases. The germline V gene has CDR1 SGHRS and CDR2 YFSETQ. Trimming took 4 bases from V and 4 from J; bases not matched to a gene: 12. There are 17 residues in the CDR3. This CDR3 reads CASSRTSDAGPYNEQFF. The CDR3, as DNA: TGCGCCAGCAGCAGGACTAGCGATGCGGGCCCTTACAATGAGCAGTTCTTC.

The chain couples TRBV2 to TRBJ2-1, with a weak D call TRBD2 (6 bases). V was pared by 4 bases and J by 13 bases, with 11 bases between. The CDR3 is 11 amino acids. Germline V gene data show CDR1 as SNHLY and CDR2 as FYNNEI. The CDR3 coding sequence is TGTGCCAGCAGTGGTGAACTAGCCCAGTTCTTC. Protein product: CASSGELAQFF.

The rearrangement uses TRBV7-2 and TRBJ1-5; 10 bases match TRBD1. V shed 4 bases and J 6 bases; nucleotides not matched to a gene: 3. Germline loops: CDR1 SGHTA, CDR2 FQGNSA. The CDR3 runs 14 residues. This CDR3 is CASSSRTGGQPQHF. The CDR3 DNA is TGTGCCAGCAGCTCGCGGACAGGGGGTCAGCCCCAGCATTTT.

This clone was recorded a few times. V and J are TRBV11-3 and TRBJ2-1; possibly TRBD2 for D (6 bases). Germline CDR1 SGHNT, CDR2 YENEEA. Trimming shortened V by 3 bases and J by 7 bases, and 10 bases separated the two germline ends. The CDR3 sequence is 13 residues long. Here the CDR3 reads CASSFGGKNEQFF. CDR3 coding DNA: TGTGCCAGCAGCTTCGGGGGAAAGAATGAGCAGTTCTTC.

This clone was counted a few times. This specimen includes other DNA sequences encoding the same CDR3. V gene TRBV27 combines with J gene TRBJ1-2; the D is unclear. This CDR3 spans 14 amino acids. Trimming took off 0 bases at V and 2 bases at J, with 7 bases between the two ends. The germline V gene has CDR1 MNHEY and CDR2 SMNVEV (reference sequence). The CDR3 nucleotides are TGTGCCAGCAGTTTATCCGCGGCAAACTATGGCTACACCTTC. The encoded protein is CASSLSAANYGYTF.